In its sample, the clone carrying this T cell receptor beta chain was seen many times. Antigen unknown. This record comes from a study of T cell repertoires in cytomegalovirus infection. Using its own MiXCR run on the reads, TCRdb lists one record per CDR3 protein. The sample has about 89,000 distinct CDR3 sequences, approximately 30% seen once. Germline-derived CDR1 and CDR2 are SGHTA and FQGNSA. CDR3 length: 16 amino acids. With V trimmed by 5 bases and J by 4 bases, 11 bases remained unmatched. J is TRBJ1-2 and V is TRBV7-2, with 9 bases that match TRBD1. The sequence derives from a human donor in good health (CMV status not recorded). Some clones in this sample may be carry-over from other donors' samples. Sequenced material: CD8+ T cells from cultured PBMCs, taken from culture after CMV antigen stimulation. CDR3 sequence (DNA): TGTGCCAGCAGCGAGGACAGGGGTTCCGCCTTCTATGGCTACACCTTC. It specifies CASSEDRGSAFYGYTF.